A single sample is the source of the 19 T cell receptor beta chains below, sequenced in a study of shared clonotypes between healthy human individuals. This table comes from immunoSEQ multiplex PCR, and its TCRdb copy is limited to in-frame clones, with some not included. There are some 500,000 clones in the sample; 90% to 96% occur only once, and about 0.06% lies in the top ten. The sample was naive CD4+ T cells sorted from blood. Subset indicated: CD45RA+ positively selected. These receptors came from a woman between 25 and 40 years old in good health.

This chain uses TRBV29-1 with TRBJ1-2, with 7 bases identical to TRBD1. The CDR3 covers 12 residues. CDR1 and CDR2 (germline): SQVTM, ANQGSEA. V was clipped by 4 bases and J by 5 bases; unmatched bases: 4. The CDR3 loop reads CSVVTGPYGYTF. The DNA of the CDR3 is TGCAGCGTTGTGACAGGGCCTTATGGCTACACCTTC.

This sequence joins TRBV27 and TRBJ2-1; 7 bases line up with TRBD2. Trimming took 1 base from V and 7 from J; bases not matched to a gene: 10. CDR1 MNHEY and CDR2 SMNVEV come from the germline V gene (reference sequence). This CDR3 comprises 16 residues. CDR3 amino acids: CASSLYWGGLGNEQFF. The CDR3 DNA sequence: TGTGCCAGCAGTTTATATTGGGGGGGTCTAGGGAATGAGCAGTTCTTC.

V gene TRBV18 combines with J gene TRBJ2-2; D is uncertain. V shed 3 bases and J shed 5 bases, with 7 bases lying between them. The germline V gene has CDR1 KGHSH and CDR2 LQKENI. This CDR3 comprises 13 residues. The CDR3 DNA reads TGTGCCAGCTCACCGGCAGAGACCGGGGAGCTGTTTTTT. It encodes CASSPAETGELFF.

The chain joins TRBV6-1 to TRBJ2-1; D gene uncertain. This CDR3 spans 13 amino acids. Germline-derived CDR1 and CDR2 are MNHNS and SASEGT. The V gene lost 2 bases and the J gene lost 10 bases, with 12 bases spanning the gap. The CDR3 sequence: CASSELVVLEQFF. DNA for the CDR3: TGTGCCAGCAGTGAACTAGTCGTCTTGGAGCAGTTCTTC.

The chain carries TRBV2 and TRBJ2-7, with D perhaps assigned TRBD1 or TRBD2 (6 bases each). V was cut by 1 base and J by 3 bases, with 13 bases left in between. Germline V gives CDR1 SNHLY, CDR2 FYNNEI. The CDR3 extends over 15 amino acids. Here the CDR3 DNA reads TGTGCCAGCAGTGAAGGGGGGGCGGGCCTCTACGAGCAGTACTTC. Protein: CASSEGGAGLYEQYF.

V is TRBV2 and J is TRBJ1-5; 12 bases match TRBD1. Germline V gene sequence: CDR1 SNHLY, CDR2 FYNNEI. The CDR3 is made up of 17 amino acids. J gave up 4 bases and V 4 bases, and 8 bases lay outside the gene matches. CDR3 loop: CASSGDRGLWGNQPQHF. DNA of the CDR3: TGTGCCAGCAGTGGGGACAGGGGGCTTTGGGGGAATCAGCCCCAGCATTTT.

The chain joins TRBV7-2 to TRBJ2-1; the match to TRBD2 covers 10 bases. In germline, CDR1 is SGHTA, CDR2 FQGNSA. CDR3 length equals 18 residues. V lost 4 bases to trimming and J lost 8 bases; unmatched junction nucleotides: 17. CDR3 protein: CASSSGTSALPPTDEQFF. DNA for the CDR3: TGTGCCAGCAGCTCGGGGACTAGCGCGCTCCCCCCTACAGATGAGCAGTTCTTC.

Remarks on this clone: This sample also contains other DNA sequences that code for the same CDR3. The chain combines TRBV7-9 with TRBJ2-1; D is unclear. The V end was cut by 5 bases, the J end by 0 bases, with 5 bases between. Germline V gene data show CDR1 as SEHNR and CDR2 as FQNEAQ (reference sequence). The CDR3 is 13 residues long. DNA for the CDR3: TGTGCCAGCAGCCCGAGCTCCTACAATGAGCAGTTCTTC. The encoded protein is CASSPSSYNEQFF.

The gene calls are TRBV6-6 and TRBJ2-1; D ambiguous. The germline V gene has CDR1 MNHNY and CDR2 SVGAGI (reference sequence). This CDR3 region has 12 residues. V was cut by 0 bases and J by 7 bases, with 4 bases left in between. The CDR3: CASSYSSNEQFF. DNA for the CDR3: TGTGCCAGCAGTTACTCCTCTAATGAGCAGTTCTTC.

The chain links TRBV9 to TRBJ2-7, with D tentatively TRBD1 (6 bases). The CDR3 loop spans 16 amino acids. CDR1 SGDLS and CDR2 YYNGEE come from the germline V gene. V shed 4 bases and J shed 2 bases, with 19 bases lying between them. The chain's CDR3 is CASSPITGTLPYEQYF. CDR3 in DNA: TGTGCCAGCAGCCCAATAACCGGGACACTCCCCTACGAGCAGTACTTC.

The chain uses TRBV5-1 and TRBJ2-7, with a possible D match to TRBD2 (5 bases). Trimming removed 4 bases from V and 3 bases from J, with 23 bases in between. This CDR3 region has 17 residues. The germline V gene encodes CDR1 SGHRS and CDR2 YFSETQ. In DNA, the CDR3 is TGCGCCAGCAGCACGGCGGGTGCTAGCTTGATGGTCTACGAGCAGTACTTC. This encodes CASSTAGASLMVYEQYF. Complete variable domain (other parts from reference TRBV5-1 and TRBJ2-7): KAGVTQTPRYLIKTRGQQVTLSCSPISGHRSVSWYQQTPGQGLQFLFEYFSETQRNKGNFPGRFSGRQFSNSRSEMNVSTLELGDSALYLCASSTAGASLMVYEQYFGPGTRLTVT.

This rearrangement joins TRBV19 to TRBJ1-3; tentative D call: TRBD1 (6 bases). Germline loops: CDR1 LNHDA, CDR2 SQIVND (reference sequence). Trimming stripped 6 bases from V and 4 bases from J, with 10 bases between. This CDR3 is 13 amino acids long. In nucleotides, the CDR3 is TGTGCCAGTAGGTGGACAGCAGGAAACACCATATATTTT. Protein sequence: CASRWTAGNTIYF.

The rearrangement joins TRBV30 to TRBJ2-5; D call uncertain. Germline CDR1 and CDR2: GTSNPN and SVGIG (reference sequence). Trimming pared 2 bases from V and 5 bases from J, leaving 12 bases between. CDR3 size: 13 residues. CDR3 residues: CAWSPSVGETQYF. Written as DNA, the CDR3 is TGTGCCTGGAGTCCAAGCGTGGGTGAGACCCAGTACTTC.

The rearrangement uses TRBV7-2 and TRBJ2-6; D unclear. Germline V lookup: CDR1 SGHTA, CDR2 FQGNSA. This CDR3 spans 15 amino acids. Trimming took 8 bases from V and 0 from J, leaving 11 bases between them. In nucleotides, the CDR3 is TGTGCCAGCGCCTCCGGATACTCTGGGGCCAACGTCCTGACTTTC. Its protein product is CASASGYSGANVLTF. The variable domain in full, completed from reference TRBV7-2 and TRBJ2-6, reads GAGVSQSPSNKVTEKGKDVELRCDPISGHTALYWYRQSLGQGLEFLIYFQGNSAPDKSGLPSDRFSAERTGGSVSTLTIQRTQQEDSAVYLCASASGYSGANVLTFGAGSRLTVL.

V usage is TRBV6-1 and J usage is TRBJ2-7; D remains ambiguous. The V end was cut by 5 bases, the J end by 3 bases, with 5 bases between. The CDR3 is 11 residues long. Looked up from germline, CDR1 is MNHNS and CDR2 is SASEGT. The CDR3: CASSFHYEQYF. The CDR3 DNA follows: TGTGCCAGCAGTTTCCACTACGAGCAGTACTTC.

The V gene is TRBV21-1, the J gene TRBJ1-5. TRBV21-1 is designated a pseudogene. The length of the CDR3 is 14 residues. CDR3 nucleotide sequence: TGTGCCAGCACCCCGCGGGGCGGCAATCAGCCCCAGCATTTT. Translating it yields CASTPRGGNQPQHF.

As for this clone: At one of its ends the junction is not consistent with the germline gene, which may arise from a read error. The gene calls are TRBV6-5 and TRBJ2-2, with D unresolved. CDR3 length equals 12 residues. Germline CDR1 and CDR2: MNHEY and SVGAGI. As DNA, the CDR3 is TGTGCCAGCAGTCACTCTACCGGGGAGCTGTTTTTT. It translates to CASSHSTGELFF.

The rearrangement uses TRBV19 and TRBJ2-1, with D possibly matching TRBD2 (5 bases). V lost 3 bases and J 4 bases, leaving 7 bases between the germline ends. This CDR3 has 13 amino acids. Germline CDR1 reads LNHDA; CDR2 reads SQIVND (reference sequence). The chain's CDR3 is CASSMAGYNEQFF. For the CDR3, the DNA is TGTGCCAGTAGTATGGCGGGTTACAATGAGCAGTTCTTC.

This chain joins TRBV19 and TRBJ1-2, with 11 bases identical to TRBD1. Germline V gene data show CDR1 as LNHDA and CDR2 as SQIVND (reference sequence). The CDR3 consists of 15 residues. V lost 3 bases to trimming and J lost 10 bases; unmatched junction nucleotides: 10. The CDR3 spells CASSIVGQGAISYTF. Written as DNA, the CDR3 is TGTGCCAGTAGTATTGTTGGACAGGGGGCGATTTCCTACACCTTC.